Listed below are T cell receptor beta chains from one sample, sequenced in a study of cytomegalovirus exposure and HLA in healthy donors. The protocol was immunoSEQ multiplex PCR, while the TCRdb copy is restricted to in-frame clones and leaves out a portion. In the table there are 65,000 or so clones, 70% to 80% of which are singletons. The sample consisted of PBMCs. The receptors come from a woman aged 40 to 49 in good health and CMV-seropositive. Both conserved end residues are part of each CDR3. Each record gives: CDR3 protein, CDR3 DNA, J gene, V gene, D gene, clone size. The D gene is left open where the match is weak. Size is stated for part of the rows, as once, few or many counts, or as a class when the clone is expanded.

CASRLRGPGNSPLHF	TGTGCCAGCAGACTCAGGGGGCCGGGGAATTCACCCCTCCACTTT	TRBJ1-6	TRBV6-5	TRBD1	NA
CATSSQGPLEQFF	TGTGCCACCAGCTCTCAGGGTCCTCTGGAGCAGTTCTTC	TRBJ2-1	TRBV15	NA	NA
CASSLGREDPQHF	TGTGCCAGCAGCTTAGGCCGTGAGGATCCCCAGCATTTT	TRBJ1-5	TRBV7-2	NA	NA
CASIIQGYSNQPQHF	TGTGCCAGCATCATACAGGGGTATAGCAATCAGCCCCAGCATTTT	TRBJ1-5	TRBV6-1	TRBD1	few
CASSQEVFGQGDYGYTF	TGTGCCAGCAGCCAAGAGGTATTTGGACAGGGAGACTATGGCTACACCTTC	TRBJ1-2	TRBV4-2	TRBD1	NA
CASSLIGGTEAFF	TGTGCCAGCAGTTTAATAGGCGGCACTGAAGCTTTCTTT	TRBJ1-1	TRBV27	NA	NA
CASSVDSGAVEQFF	TGTGCCAGCAGCGTAGATTCCGGCGCGGTTGAGCAGTTCTTC	TRBJ2-1	TRBV9	NA	NA
CASSLAGDGYQPQHF	TGCGCCAGCAGCTTGGCAGGGGATGGGTATCAGCCCCAGCATTTT	TRBJ1-5	TRBV5-1	NA	once
CASSELHPGTQYF	TGCGCCAGCAGTGAGCTTCACCCGGGTACGCAGTATTTT	TRBJ2-3	TRBV10-1	NA	once
CASSVTYRSNTEAFF	TGTGCCAGCAGCGTGACATACAGATCGAACACTGAAGCTTTCTTT	TRBJ1-1	TRBV11-2	NA	NA
CASSVGPGGNYEQYF	TGTGCCAGCAGCGTAGGCCCGGGGGGGAACTACGAGCAGTACTTC	TRBJ2-7	TRBV9	TRBD2	NA
CASSGGQGHSYNEQFF	TGTGCCAGCAGCGGAGGACAGGGGCATAGCTACAATGAGCAGTTCTTC	TRBJ2-1	TRBV9	TRBD1	few
CAWTGIEFYGYTF	TGTGCCTGGACAGGGATTGAATTCTATGGCTACACCTTC	TRBJ1-2	TRBV30	NA	NA
CAISESGTGSGELFF	TGTGCCATCAGTGAGTCCGGGACAGGGTCTGGGGAGCTGTTTTTT	TRBJ2-2	TRBV10-3	TRBD1	NA
CAWLPNRANEQYF	TGTGCCTGGCTACCAAACAGGGCAAACGAGCAGTACTTC	TRBJ2-7	TRBV30	NA	NA
CASSKTGTARGSPLHF	TGCGCCAGCAGCAAGACCGGGACGGCCAGGGGTTCACCCCTCCACTTT	TRBJ1-6	TRBV4-1	NA	NA
CSVDRGGATGELFF	TGCAGCGTTGATCGCGGGGGGGCAACCGGGGAGCTGTTTTTT	TRBJ2-2	TRBV29-1	TRBD2	few
CASSFRGYEQYF	TGTGCCAGCAGCTTTAGAGGGTACGAGCAGTACTTC	TRBJ2-7	TRBV7-2	NA	NA
CASSLDNPNNEQFF	TGTGCCAGTAGTCTGGACAACCCTAACAATGAGCAGTTCTTC	TRBJ2-1	TRBV19	NA	NA
CASSVGGAPGNTIYF	TGTGCCAGCAGCGTAGGTGGAGCTCCTGGAAACACCATATATTTT	TRBJ1-3	TRBV9	NA	NA
CASSVGGGTGINTEAFF	TGTGCCAGCAGCGTTGGCGGGGGGACAGGGATCAACACTGAAGCTTTCTTT	TRBJ1-1	TRBV5-6	TRBD1	NA
CASSRNSANTGELFF	TGTGCCAGCAGCCGAAACAGTGCAAACACCGGGGAGCTGTTTTTT	TRBJ2-2	TRBV7-9	NA	few
CASSPGSRGETQYF	TGTGCCAGCTCACCAGGTTCCAGGGGGGAGACCCAGTACTTC	TRBJ2-5	TRBV18	TRBD1	NA
CATGLNGGANLGYTF	TGTGCCACCGGCCTCAATGGGGGGGCCAATCTAGGCTACACCTTC	TRBJ1-2	TRBV2	NA	NA
CASTGLVNPGTQYF	TGTGCCAGCACCGGACTAGTGAACCCCGGCACGCAGTATTTT	TRBJ2-3	TRBV5-4	TRBD2	few
CASSEGGEAGELFF	TGTGCCAGCAGTGAAGGCGGGGAAGCCGGGGAGCTGTTTTTT	TRBJ2-2	TRBV6-1	NA	once
CASSFGQGRETQYF	TGTGCCAGCAGTTTCGGACAGGGACGAGAGACCCAGTACTTC	TRBJ2-5	TRBV6-5	TRBD1	NA
CSVAAGHQNTEAFF	TGCAGCGTTGCGGCAGGACACCAGAACACTGAAGCTTTCTTT	TRBJ1-1	TRBV29-1	NA	once
CASIGNGRGWQETQYF	TGTGCCAGCATCGGAAACGGTCGAGGGTGGCAAGAGACCCAGTACTTC	TRBJ2-5	TRBV5-6	NA	NA
CASTKRGPVNTDTQYF	TGTGCCAGCACCAAGCGGGGCCCTGTAAACACAGATACGCAGTATTTT	TRBJ2-3	TRBV7-2	TRBD2	once
CASSLWGQGNSPLHF	TGCGCCAGCAGCCTGTGGGGGCAGGGGAATTCACCCCTCCACTTT	TRBJ1-6	TRBV5-1	NA	NA
CASSRDRDGGYTF	TGTGCCAGCAGCCGGGACAGGGACGGTGGCTACACCTTC	TRBJ1-2	TRBV2	TRBD1	NA
CASSPRGDRVTDTQYF	TGTGCCAGCAGCCCGCGGGGGGACAGAGTCACAGATACGCAGTATTTT	TRBJ2-3	TRBV5-5	NA	NA
CATSRGGGANNEQFF	TGTGCCACCAGCAGAGGGGGAGGGGCGAACAATGAGCAGTTCTTC	TRBJ2-1	TRBV15	TRBD2	NA
CASSLRSLGYTF	TGTGCCAGTAGCCTCAGATCGTTGGGCTACACCTTC	TRBJ1-2	TRBV19	NA	NA
CAWSEQLVDGYTF	TGTGCCTGGAGTGAACAGCTTGTCGATGGCTACACCTTC	TRBJ1-2	TRBV30	NA	NA